The T cell receptor beta chain under discussion was sequenced for a study of blood T cell repertoires in COVID-19. Study summary: Samples of COVID-19 (acute and convalescent) were obtained from the United States, Italy and Spain.

This clone was detected a few times. Participants were aged roughly 18 to 89 years from around 24 US areas. Between the trimmed V and J ends, which lost 6 bases and 5 bases, there was a span of 19 bases. This CDR3 spans 16 amino acids. CDR1 is SNHLY, CDR2 FYNNEI, per germline. Data came from immunoSEQ multiplex PCR; TCRdb stores just in-frame clones and leaves some out. The table has about 210,000 clones, approximately 83% seen once. The sequenced material came from PBMCs or T cells enriched from blood (not recorded which). The chain carries TRBV2 and TRBJ2-2, with D possibly TRBD1 on 5 matching bases. The receptor comes from a woman aged 40 to 50 with acute COVID-19. CDR3 in amino acids: CASSLGVGLWTGELFF. DNA for the CDR3: TGTGCCAGCAGCCTAGGGGTGGGATTGTGGACCGGGGAGCTGTTTTTT.